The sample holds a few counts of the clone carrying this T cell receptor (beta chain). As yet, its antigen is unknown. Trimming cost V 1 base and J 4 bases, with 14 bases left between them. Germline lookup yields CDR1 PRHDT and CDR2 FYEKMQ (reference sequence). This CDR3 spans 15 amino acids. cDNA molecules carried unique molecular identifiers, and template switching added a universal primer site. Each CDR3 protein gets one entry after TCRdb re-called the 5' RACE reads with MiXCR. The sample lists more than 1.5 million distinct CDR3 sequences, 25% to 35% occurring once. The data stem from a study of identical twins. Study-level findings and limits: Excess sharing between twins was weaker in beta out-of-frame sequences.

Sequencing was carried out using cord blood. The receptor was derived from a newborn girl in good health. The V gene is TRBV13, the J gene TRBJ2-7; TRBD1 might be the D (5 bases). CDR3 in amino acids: CASSLDPTDNYEQYF. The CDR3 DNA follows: TGTGCCAGCAGCTTAGATCCCACGGACAATTACGAGCAGTACTTC.